Below are 31 T cell receptor beta chains sequenced from a single sample in a study of Ad26.COV2.S vaccination and SARS-CoV-2 variants. Treatment: roughly 18 received Ad26.COV2.S at low or high dose, single or two shots; 5 received placebo; per-sample allocation not given. Sampling was done on day 63 after the first vaccine or placebo injection. Produced via immunoSEQ multiplex PCR; TCRdb's table is partial and in-frame only. The sample records 440,000 or so clones, around 92% being singletons. This sample comprised peripheral blood, obtained in a trial of Ad26.COV2.S vaccine versus placebo. The receptors come from a person between 18 and 60 years old who received the Ad26.COV2.S COVID-19 vaccine or a placebo.

V is TRBV19 and J is TRBJ2-1, with 10 bases aligning to TRBD2. The CDR3 extends over 15 amino acids. Germline V gene sequence: CDR1 LNHDA, CDR2 SQIVND (reference sequence). V shed 3 bases, J shed 8 bases, and the junction held 7 bases outside the gene matches. In DNA form, the CDR3 reads TGTGCCAGTAGTATCAGCGGGGGGGCAGTCTATGAGCAGTTCTTC. This sequence encodes CASSISGGAVYEQFF.

The chain recombines TRBV5-6 with TRBJ2-4, with a weak D call TRBD1 (5 bases). The V gene's germline CDR1 is SGHDT and CDR2 YYEEEE. The CDR3 consists of 14 residues. V lost 4 bases to trimming and J lost 3 bases, with 11 bases between them. The CDR3 DNA is TGTGCCAGCAGCCCCCTAAGGGGCAAAAACATTCAGTACTTC. This translates into CASSPLRGKNIQYF.

The chain employs TRBV6-1 and TRBJ2-7; D is perhaps TRBD1 or TRBD2 (5 bases each). From germline, CDR1 is MNHNS and CDR2 SASEGT. Trimming cost V 4 bases and J 4 bases, with 20 bases left between them. CDR3 length equals 16 residues. This CDR3 reads CASSAFLGQGVYEQYF. CDR3 nucleotide sequence: TGTGCCAGCAGTGCTTTTTTGGGGCAGGGAGTTTACGAGCAGTACTTC.

CDR3 DNA: TGTGCCAGCAGCTTAGCGACAGGGGGGGAAAAACTGTTTTTT. It specifies CASSLATGGEKLFF. The chain combines TRBV7-8 with TRBJ1-4; 9 bases align to TRBD1. After removal of 0 bases from V and 8 bases from J, the junction contained 1 base not matched to a gene. This CDR3 comprises 14 residues. The V gene's germline CDR1 is SGHVS and CDR2 FQNEAQ.

This chain joins TRBV30 and TRBJ2-7; 9 nucleotides line up with TRBD2. Losses at the gene ends were 0 bases for V and 2 bases for J; bases not matched to a gene: 2. The CDR3 covers 14 residues. The germline CDR1 and CDR2 sequences are GTSNPN and SVGIG (reference sequence). CDR3 in amino acids: CAWSVAGGTYEQYF. The CDR3 DNA follows: TGTGCCTGGAGTGTCGCGGGAGGGACCTACGAGCAGTACTTC.

The rearrangement joins TRBV5-1 to TRBJ2-2; D call uncertain. Deletions cut 0 bases from V and 5 bases from J, with 11 bases between. This CDR3 is 15 amino acids long. CDR1 and CDR2 from the germline V gene are SGHRS and YFSETQ. The CDR3 loop is CASSLAAQGTGELFF. The CDR3, as DNA: TGCGCCAGCAGCTTGGCCGCTCAAGGGACCGGGGAGCTGTTTTTT.

The CDR3 is CASSYRLWGTNEQYF. The CDR3 bases are TGTGCCAGCAGTTATAGGTTGTGGGGGACCAACGAGCAGTACTTC. V usage is TRBV6-2 or TRBV6-3 and J usage is TRBJ2-7; the D call may be TRBD1 or TRBD2 (5 bases each). CDR1 and CDR2 from the germline V gene are MNHEY and SVGEGT. V shed 3 bases and J shed 5 bases, with 17 bases lying between them. This CDR3 region has 15 residues.

This clone was detected once. The V gene is TRBV27, the J gene TRBJ1-5; D gene unclear. Germline loops: CDR1 MNHEY, CDR2 SMNVEV (reference sequence). The V end lost 1 base, the J end lost 8 bases, and 9 bases lay between the germline ends. The CDR3 covers 13 residues. CDR3 residues: CASSLFGGKPQHF. The CDR3 region has the DNA TGTGCCAGCAGTTTATTCGGCGGGAAGCCCCAGCATTTT.

The V call is TRBV21-1, the J call TRBJ2-7; whether TRBD2, the table's D call, matches the DNA was not checked. TRBV21-1 counts as a pseudogene. The CDR3 runs 11 residues. The CDR3 DNA reads TGTGCCCTCGAGGCCTCCTACGAGCAGTACTTC. It specifies CALEASYEQYF.

This chain links TRBV10-1 with TRBJ2-1; 9 bases agree with TRBD2. This CDR3 has 16 residues. Unmatched junction bases numbered 9, after V lost 3 bases and J lost 6 bases. Looked up from germline, CDR1 is WNHNN and CDR2 is SYGVQD (reference sequence). Written as DNA, the CDR3 is TGCGCCAGCAGTGACCCCACTAGCGGGTATAGCAATGAGCAGTTCTTC. It specifies CASSDPTSGYSNEQFF.

V usage is TRBV7-2 and J usage is TRBJ1-3, with D unresolved. CDR3 size: 15 residues. Germline V lookup: CDR1 SGHTA, CDR2 FQGNSA. With 1 base removed from V and 4 bases from J, the gap between germline ends came to 11 bases. This CDR3 is CASSLVRGSGNTIYF. The CDR3 nucleotides read TGTGCCAGCAGCTTAGTCCGCGGCTCCGGAAACACCATATATTTT. The full variable domain, in which reference TRBV7-2 and TRBJ1-3 provide the parts outside the CDR3, is GAGVSQSPSNKVTEKGKDVELRCDPISGHTALYWYRQSLGQGLEFLIYFQGNSAPDKSGLPSDRFSAERTGGSVSTLTIQRTQQEDSAVYLCASSLVRGSGNTIYFGEGSWLTVV.

The genes are TRBV7-9 and TRBJ2-7; D could derive from TRBD1 or TRBD2 (5 bases each). The V gene lost 4 bases and the J gene lost 2 bases, with 6 bases spanning the gap. From germline, CDR1 is SEHNR and CDR2 FQNEAQ (reference sequence). The CDR3 has 12 residues. The CDR3 DNA reads as TGTGCCAGCAGCTGGGGACCCTACGAGCAGTACTTC. It codes for CASSWGPYEQYF. The complete variable domain, with remaining parts taken from reference TRBV7-9 and TRBJ2-7, reads DTGVSQNPRHKITKRGQNVTFRCDPISEHNRLYWYRQTLGQGPEFLTYFQNEAQLEKSRLLSDRFSAERPKGSFSTLEIQRTEQGDSAMYLCASSWGPYEQYFGPGTRLTVT.

This clone has just a few counts. V and J are TRBV6-6 and TRBJ1-2; D call uncertain. V was pared by 8 bases and J by 4 bases, with 14 bases between. Germline V gene lookup returns CDR1 MNHNY and CDR2 SVGAGI (reference sequence). The CDR3 extends over 13 amino acids. As DNA, the CDR3 is TGTGCCAGCCGCTTGTCCACCCTCTATGGCTACACCTTC. As protein: CASRLSTLYGYTF.

This chain connects TRBV5-1 to TRBJ1-1, with a tentative D call TRBD1 (6 bases). V shed 5 bases and J shed 1 base, with 15 bases lying between them. The CDR3 runs to 15 residues. The germline CDR1 and CDR2 sequences are SGHRS and YFSETQ. The CDR3 coding sequence is TGCGCCAGCAGGGGGGCCAGGGACCCGAACACTGAAGCTTTCTTT. Residues: CASRGARDPNTEAFF.

This chain connects TRBV19 to TRBJ2-7; D ambiguous. V was clipped by 3 bases and J by 6 bases, with 6 bases between them. The CDR3 contains 11 residues. Germline loops: CDR1 LNHDA, CDR2 SQIVND (reference sequence). CDR3 residues: CASSIWGEQYF. As DNA, the CDR3 is TGTGCCAGTAGTATTTGGGGCGAGCAGTACTTC.

V and J are TRBV30 and TRBJ2-7, with D possibly being TRBD1 (6 bases). The length of the CDR3 is 13 residues. V lost 1 base, J lost 3 bases, and 10 bases lay in between. The germline gives CDR1 GTSNPN, CDR2 SVGIG (reference sequence). The CDR3 protein is CAWSEDSFYEQYF. The CDR3 nucleotides read TGTGCCTGGAGTGAGGACAGCTTCTACGAGCAGTACTTC.

This clone showed up just once. The rearrangement uses TRBV5-1 and TRBJ2-5; D gene uncertain. The germline V gene has CDR1 SGHRS and CDR2 YFSETQ. With 0 bases removed from V and 0 bases from J, the gap between germline ends came to 9 bases. The length of the CDR3 is 15 residues. CDR3 sequence: CASSLAFSYQETQYF. Here the CDR3 DNA reads TGCGCCAGCAGCTTGGCTTTTTCGTACCAAGAGACCCAGTACTTC.

This clone has a single count. The chain is built from TRBV6-1 and TRBJ2-3; a possible D gene is TRBD1 (5 bases). Trimming removed 1 base from V and 0 bases from J, with 5 bases in between. The CDR3 has 14 residues. The germline CDR1 and CDR2 sequences are MNHNS and SASEGT. As DNA, the CDR3 is TGTGCCAGCAGTGAAGGACAGAGCACAGATACGCAGTATTTT. Its protein is CASSEGQSTDTQYF.

This clone has just one count. V and J are TRBV12-3 or TRBV12-4 and TRBJ2-5; D tentatively reads TRBD1 or TRBD2 (5 bases each). V was clipped by 4 bases and J by 7 bases, with 10 bases between them. This CDR3 has 12 amino acids. The CDR3 bases are TGTGCCAGCAGTTCCGGGGCCGGGACCCAGTACTTC. Its translation is CASSSGAGTQYF.

V is TRBV3-1 (or the pseudogene TRBV3-2) and J is TRBJ2-5; TRBD1 might be the D (6 bases). CDR3 size: 15 residues. Trimming removed 1 base from V and 7 bases from J, with 16 bases in between. CDR1 is LGHDT, CDR2 YNNKEL, per germline (reference sequence). The CDR3 protein is CASSQGQGLPGTQYF. The CDR3 DNA reads as TGTGCCAGCAGCCAAGGGCAGGGGTTGCCTGGGACCCAGTACTTC.

The chain recombines TRBV6-5 with TRBJ2-3; tentatively, D is TRBD2 (5 bases). The CDR3 sequence is 14 residues long. The germline gives CDR1 MNHEY, CDR2 SVGAGI. V was pared by 4 bases and J by 5 bases, with 13 bases between. CDR3 nucleotides: TGTGCCAGCAGTTTCACTAGAGTGGGAGATACGCAGTATTTT. Its translation is CASSFTRVGDTQYF.

This sequence joins TRBV5-1 and TRBJ2-1; 15 bases fit TRBD2. The CDR3 sequence is 15 residues long. Trimming removed 3 bases from V and 6 bases from J; junction bases left unmatched: 1. The germline V gene has CDR1 SGHRS and CDR2 YFSETQ. CDR3 DNA sequence: TGCGCCAGCAGCTCGGGACTAGCGGGGGGCAATGAGCAGTTCTTC. This translates into CASSSGLAGGNEQFF.

The chain carries TRBV7-6 and TRBJ2-3; 11 bases agree with TRBD2. Trimming at V came to 3 bases and at J to 3 bases, leaving 5 bases not matched to a gene. The germline V gene encodes CDR1 SGHVS and CDR2 FNYEAQ. The CDR3 is 16 residues long. CDR3 amino acids: CASSLRGTSGTDTQYF. CDR3 nucleotide sequence: TGTGCCAGCAGCTTGCGAGGGACTAGCGGTACAGATACGCAGTATTTT.

The genes are TRBV28 and TRBJ1-2; the D gene is possibly TRBD1 (6 bases). Germline V gene lookup returns CDR1 MDHEN and CDR2 SYDVKM. Between the trimmed V and J ends, which lost 4 bases and 6 bases, there was a span of 6 bases. The CDR3 has 11 residues. This CDR3 is CASSYRDGYTF. CDR3 bases: TGTGCCAGCAGTTACAGGGATGGCTACACCTTC.

The rearrangement uses TRBV29-1 and TRBJ2-3, with D perhaps being TRBD1 or TRBD2 (7 bases each). CDR1 SQVTM and CDR2 ANQGSEA come from the germline V gene. Trimming removed 2 bases at V and 0 bases at J, with 12 bases between. CDR3 length: 15 amino acids. CDR3 region: CSVERQGGSTDTQYF. In DNA form, the CDR3 reads TGCAGCGTTGAAAGACAGGGAGGGAGCACAGATACGCAGTATTTT.

This rearrangement joins TRBV7-2 to TRBJ1-5; TRBD1 is a possible D gene (5 bases). The germline V and J ends were trimmed by 5 bases and 4 bases, with 9 bases remaining between them. Germline V CDR1 and CDR2: SGHTA, FQGNSA. The CDR3 runs 13 residues. The CDR3 is CASSMGPNQPQHF. The CDR3 nucleotides are TGTGCCAGCAGCATGGGACCGAATCAGCCCCAGCATTTT.

The rearrangement uses TRBV7-8 and TRBJ2-5; possible D gene TRBD2, 6 bases. The CDR3 covers 15 residues. The ends were cut back, 1 base at V and 0 bases at J, with 9 bases in the middle. The V gene's germline CDR1 is SGHVS and CDR2 FQNEAQ. CDR3 sequence reads: CASSLGTGDQETQYF. CDR3 DNA: TGTGCCAGCAGCTTAGGGACGGGGGACCAAGAGACCCAGTACTTC.

V usage is TRBV29-1 and J usage is TRBJ1-2, with D tentatively TRBD1 (5 bases). The CDR3 covers 16 residues. Per germline, CDR1 SQVTM and CDR2 ANQGSEA. Trimming stripped 5 bases from V and 1 base from J, with 20 bases between. CDR3 region: CSVSGTSRTFNYGYTF. The CDR3 coding sequence is TGCAGCGTTTCCGGGACGTCTAGAACATTTAACTATGGCTACACCTTC.

J is TRBJ1-4 and V is TRBV28; 8 nucleotides line up with TRBD1. Germline V gene data show CDR1 as MDHEN and CDR2 as SYDVKM. The length of the CDR3 is 17 residues. V lost 3 bases, J lost 6 bases, and 12 bases stayed unmatched. The CDR3 protein is CASSFFLDLGQDEKLFF. The CDR3, as DNA: TGTGCCAGCAGTTTCTTTCTAGATCTGGGACAGGATGAAAAACTGTTTTTT.

V and J are TRBV6-5 and TRBJ2-1; D gene uncertain. Trimming shortened V by 5 bases and J by 8 bases, and 7 bases separated the two germline ends. The CDR3 contains 11 residues. Germline-derived CDR1 and CDR2 are MNHEY and SVGAGI. CDR3 loop: CASSTLHEQFF. The CDR3 DNA sequence: TGTGCCAGCAGTACCCTGCATGAGCAGTTCTTC.

The chain has TRBV20-1 and TRBJ2-5; D might be TRBD1 (5 bases). Germline V gives CDR1 DFQATT, CDR2 SNEGSKA (reference sequence). V was clipped by 6 bases and J by 5 bases, with 10 bases between them. The CDR3 covers 11 residues. CDR3 residues: CSAQQEETQYF. The CDR3 bases are TGCAGTGCCCAACAGGAGGAGACCCAGTACTTC.